A single sample gave rise to the 25 T cell receptor beta chains below, sequenced in a study of cytomegalovirus exposure and HLA in healthy donors listed by TCRdb under 2017. The receptor library was made with the immunoSEQ multiplex PCR assay. The multiplex PCR relied on a mix of 60 forward primers for TCR Vbeta segments and 13 reverse primers for TCR Jbeta segments. TCRdb re-hosts the immuneACCESS table, in-frame sequences only. Its copies lack some clones; in the studies checked, an unresolved V gene accounts for under half of them, and the cause for the rest is not known. Here the sample has fewer than 150,000 clones; over 75% occur a single time. The ten largest make up approximately 2.3% of the sample. The specimen was PBMCs. The receptors shown here come from a man aged 25 to 45 in good health and CMV-seronegative.

V gene TRBV6-1 combines with J gene TRBJ1-2; no definite D call. V was clipped by 1 base and J by 1 base, with 16 bases between them. The CDR3 contains 17 residues. Germline V lookup: CDR1 MNHNS, CDR2 SASEGT. The CDR3 sequence is CASSEGLRYKGNYGYTF. Here the CDR3 DNA reads TGTGCCAGCAGTGAAGGTCTGCGGTATAAAGGTAACTATGGCTACACCTTC.

The chain is built from TRBV4-2 and TRBJ2-7, with D maybe TRBD2 (5 bases). The CDR3 totals 14 residues. V was trimmed by 6 bases and J by 3 bases, leaving 15 bases between them. Germline loops: CDR1 LGHNA, CDR2 YNFKEQ. CDR3 nucleotide sequence: TGTGCCAGCAGTCGCGATACGGGAAGCTACGAGCAGTACTTC. This encodes CASSRDTGSYEQYF.

The CDR3 bases are TGTGCCAGCAGCGGAGGGGGGGAAGAGACCCAGTACTTC. Protein product: CASSGGGEETQYF. The V and J genes are TRBV28 and TRBJ2-5; maybe TRBD2 (7 bases). CDR1 and CDR2 (germline): MDHEN, SYDVKM. CDR3 length: 13 residues. Trimming took off 6 bases at V and 3 bases at J, with 11 bases between the two ends.

This clone came up a few times. This chain joins TRBV15 and TRBJ1-1, with D unclear. V lost 0 bases and J lost 3, with 14 bases in between. Germline-derived CDR1 and CDR2 are LNHNV and YYDKDF (reference sequence). This CDR3 has 16 residues. Written as DNA, the CDR3 is TGTGCCACCAGCAGAGATCAGGCAGGTACGGACACTGAAGCTTTCTTT. As protein: CATSRDQAGTDTEAFF. Looking up the rest from reference TRBV15 and TRBJ1-1 gives the full variable domain: DAMVIQNPRYQVTQFGKPVTLSCSQTLNHNVMYWYQQKSSQAPKLLFHYYDKDFNNEADTPDNFQSRRPNTSFCFLDIRSPGLGDTAMYLCATSRDQAGTDTEAFFGQGTRLTVV.

This chain joins TRBV28 and TRBJ2-3, with unresolved D. There are 15 residues in the CDR3. Germline CDR1 and CDR2: MDHEN and SYDVKM. Trimming cost V 8 bases and J 0 bases, with 15 bases left between them. The CDR3 is CASFSTTRSTDTQYF. CDR3 nucleotides: TGTGCCAGCTTCTCTACAACCAGGAGCACAGATACGCAGTATTTT.

The chain recombines TRBV5-1 with TRBJ1-1; 11 nucleotides line up with TRBD1. The germline V gene encodes CDR1 SGHRS and CDR2 YFSETQ. The V gene end was trimmed by 7 bases and the J gene end by 4 bases; junction bases not matched to a gene: 6. CDR3 length: 14 residues. The CDR3 protein is CASHGTGGSTEAFF. CDR3 coding DNA: TGCGCCAGCCACGGGACAGGGGGATCCACTGAAGCTTTCTTT.

The chain recombines TRBV7-9 with TRBJ2-1; 8 bases map to TRBD2. V trimming: 2 bases; J trimming: 4 bases; junction bases outside the gene matches: 10. The CDR3 has 17 amino acids. Germline V lookup: CDR1 SEHNR, CDR2 FQNEAQ (reference sequence). In DNA, the CDR3 is TGTGCCAGCAGCTTAATTGGAAGCGGGAGTTCTTACAATGAGCAGTTCTTC. It specifies CASSLIGSGSSYNEQFF.

The sample holds a few counts of this clone. The chain combines TRBV7-8 with TRBJ2-2; D is perhaps TRBD1 (5 bases). The germline V and J ends were trimmed by 8 bases and 1 base, with 14 bases remaining between them. The CDR3 totals 15 residues. CDR1 SGHVS and CDR2 FQNEAQ come from the germline V gene. In nucleotides, the CDR3 is TGTGCCAGCTCGCCAGGGTTGGTGAACACCGGGGAGCTGTTTTTT. It is translated as CASSPGLVNTGELFF.

CDR3 residues: CASSYAGGPFSYNEQFF. The CDR3 nucleotides are TGTGCCAGCAGCTACGCGGGAGGGCCGTTCTCCTACAATGAGCAGTTCTTC. V usage is TRBV7-9 and J usage is TRBJ2-1, with 9 bases matching TRBD2. Germline trimming cut 4 bases from V and 0 bases from J; bases unmatched to any gene: 7. The germline V gene encodes CDR1 SEHNR and CDR2 FQNEAQ (reference sequence). The CDR3 loop spans 17 amino acids.

The chain has TRBV5-1 and TRBJ2-6; 11 positions match TRBD1. From germline, CDR1 is SGHRS and CDR2 YFSETQ. Trimming removed 2 bases from V and 2 bases from J; junction bases left unmatched: 9. This CDR3 has 19 residues. CDR3 sequence reads: CASSFGGTGGLAGANVLTF. The CDR3 nucleotides read TGCGCCAGCAGCTTCGGGGGGACAGGGGGATTGGCTGGGGCCAACGTCCTGACTTTC. Full variable domain (rest looked up from reference TRBV5-1 and TRBJ2-6): KAGVTQTPRYLIKTRGQQVTLSCSPISGHRSVSWYQQTPGQGLQFLFEYFSETQRNKGNFPGRFSGRQFSNSRSEMNVSTLELGDSALYLCASSFGGTGGLAGANVLTFGAGSRLTVL.

The CDR3 reads CASSPDRGAQTQYF. The CDR3 DNA reads TGCGCCAGCAGCCCGGACAGGGGAGCTCAGACCCAGTACTTC. V usage is TRBV5-1 and J usage is TRBJ2-5; TRBD1 aligns across 9 bases. V lost 4 bases to trimming and J lost 6 bases; unmatched junction nucleotides: 7. The CDR3 length is 14 residues. CDR1 and CDR2 (germline): SGHRS, YFSETQ.

The chain employs TRBV5-4 and TRBJ2-1; D is possibly TRBD2 (6 bases). There are 14 residues in the CDR3. Germline loops: CDR1 SGHNT, CDR2 YYREEE (reference sequence). Trimming stripped 0 bases from V and 5 bases from J, with 9 bases between. The CDR3 bases are TGTGCCAGCAGCTTGGGCGGGACCAACAATGAGCAGTTCTTC. It codes for CASSLGGTNNEQFF.

V is TRBV11-2 and J is TRBJ2-5, with D possibly being TRBD2 (5 bases). The V end was cut by 0 bases, the J end by 5 bases, with 16 bases between. CDR1 and CDR2 from the germline V gene are SGHAT and FQNNGV. The CDR3 sequence is 16 residues long. The CDR3 is CASSLEVIQRGETQYF. Here the CDR3 DNA reads TGTGCCAGCAGCTTAGAAGTCATCCAGAGAGGGGAGACCCAGTACTTC.

This rearrangement joins TRBV30 to TRBJ2-7; 13 bases fit TRBD2. The germline V gene has CDR1 GTSNPN and CDR2 SVGIG (reference sequence). V dropped 2 bases and J dropped 3; count of bases not matched to a gene: 13. The CDR3 is made up of 18 amino acids. The CDR3 sequence is CAWSSSFRLAGGNYEQYF. The DNA for the CDR3 is TGTGCCTGGAGTAGTAGTTTTAGACTAGCGGGAGGAAACTACGAGCAGTACTTC.

This rearrangement joins TRBV30 to TRBJ2-6; the D gene is possibly TRBD1 (5 bases). Germline CDR1 is GTSNPN and CDR2 is SVGIG (reference sequence). This CDR3 has 15 residues. Trimming left V 3 bases short and J 0 bases short, with 9 bases between. CDR3 sequence (DNA): TGTGCCTGGAGACAGGCCCGCTCTGGGGCCAACGTCCTGACTTTC. Its protein product is CAWRQARSGANVLTF.

The rearrangement uses TRBV7-2 and TRBJ2-5; TRBD2 matches at 8 bases. From germline, CDR1 is SGHTA and CDR2 FQGNSA. V lost 5 bases to trimming and J lost 4 bases; unmatched junction nucleotides: 9. The CDR3 is 15 residues long. The CDR3 nucleotides read TGTGCCAGCAGCCCAGTACGGGGGGGCAGAGAGACCCAGTACTTC. Residues: CASSPVRGGRETQYF.

The rearrangement joins TRBV6-6 to TRBJ2-7, with D perhaps matching TRBD1 (6 bases). The CDR3 is made up of 15 amino acids. Deletions cut 5 bases from V and 2 bases from J, with 16 bases between. Looked up from germline, CDR1 is MNHNY and CDR2 is SVGAGI (reference sequence). This CDR3 reads CASSPADRSAYEQYF. CDR3 nucleotide sequence: TGTGCCAGCAGTCCGGCTGACAGGAGCGCCTACGAGCAGTACTTC.

This clone was detected a few times. The rearrangement links TRBV28 to TRBJ2-1, with D tentatively TRBD2 (5 bases). V was pared by 4 bases and J by 10 bases, with 17 bases between. The CDR3 contains 14 residues. CDR1 MDHEN and CDR2 SYDVKM come from the germline V gene. The CDR3 loop reads CASSSPDFTEEQFF. As DNA, the CDR3 is TGTGCCAGCAGTTCGCCGGACTTCACAGAAGAGCAGTTCTTC. Supplemented by reference TRBV28 and TRBJ2-1, the full variable domain reads DVKVTQSSRYLVKRTGEKVFLECVQDMDHENMFWYRQDPGLGLRLIYFSYDVKMKEKGDIPEGYSVSREKKERFSLILESASTNQTSMYLCASSSPDFTEEQFFGPGTRLTVL.

V is TRBV25-1 and J is TRBJ1-5; unclear D gene. The CDR3 runs 15 residues. Between the trimmed V and J ends, which lost 5 bases and 1 base, there was a span of 12 bases. Germline V gene data show CDR1 as MGHDK and CDR2 as SYGVNS. This chain's CDR3 is CASSPSGGSNQPQHF. DNA of the CDR3: TGTGCCAGCAGTCCCTCGGGCGGGAGCAATCAGCCCCAGCATTTT.

This rearrangement joins TRBV19 to TRBJ1-1; 9 nucleotides match TRBD1. V lost 2 bases and J lost 7; bases outside the gene matches: 8. This CDR3 is built from 15 residues. Germline loops: CDR1 LNHDA, CDR2 SQIVND (reference sequence). The CDR3 sequence is CASSISWDRVGEAFF. The CDR3 nucleotides read TGTGCCAGTAGTATATCTTGGGACAGGGTAGGTGAAGCTTTCTTT.

The rearrangement uses TRBV6-6 and TRBJ1-5; D is ambiguous. This CDR3 spans 16 amino acids. Germline-derived CDR1 and CDR2 are MNHNY and SVGAGI (reference sequence). The germline V and J ends were trimmed by 7 bases and 3 bases, with 19 bases remaining between them. The CDR3 sequence: CASTHPGGVHNQPQHF. DNA of the CDR3: TGTGCCAGCACCCACCCGGGCGGGGTCCACAATCAGCCCCAGCATTTT.

The V call is TRBV2, the J call TRBJ2-7, with 12 bases fitting TRBD2. This CDR3 is 16 amino acids long. J lost 6 bases, V lost 0 bases, and 6 bases had no gene match. Germline assignment: CDR1 SNHLY and CDR2 FYNNEI. This CDR3 reads CASSEARASGRAEQYF. In DNA, the CDR3 is TGTGCCAGCAGTGAAGCTCGGGCTAGCGGGAGGGCCGAGCAGTACTTC.

The chain recombines TRBV2 with TRBJ2-5; the match to TRBD2 covers 7 bases. This CDR3 comprises 14 residues. V trimming: 7 bases; J trimming: 5 bases; junction bases outside the gene matches: 10. Germline lookup yields CDR1 SNHLY and CDR2 FYNNEI. The CDR3 sequence: CASTRQGGIETQYF. The CDR3 coding sequence is TGTGCCAGCACAAGGCAGGGAGGGATTGAGACCCAGTACTTC.

CDR3 nucleotides: TGTGCCAGCAGCTTACAGGGCCGGGGGGTCGCAGCTTTCTTT. Translating gives CASSLQGRGVAAFF. The chain uses TRBV7-8 and TRBJ1-1; D possibly corresponds to TRBD1 (5 bases). Trimming left V 2 bases short and J 10 bases short, with 17 bases between. The length of the CDR3 is 14 residues. Per germline, CDR1 SGHVS and CDR2 FQNEAQ.

This chain uses TRBV6-1 with TRBJ2-7; tentative D call: TRBD1 (6 bases). CDR1 is MNHNS and CDR2 is SASEGT in the germline V gene. The V end lost 4 bases, the J end lost 0 bases, and 13 bases lay between the germline ends. The CDR3 runs to 15 residues. This chain's CDR3 is CASSAKGDNSYEQYF. CDR3 nucleotides: TGTGCCAGCAGTGCTAAAGGGGACAACTCCTACGAGCAGTACTTC.